The present T cell receptor beta chain was sequenced within a study of glioma-infiltrating T cells after dendritic cell vaccination. The germline CDR1 and CDR2 sequences are SGHDT and YYEEEE. CDR3 length: 14 amino acids. Between the trimmed V and J ends, which lost 7 bases and 3 bases, there was a span of 17 bases. The study, taken as a whole, reports: No direct clonality-survival link was found; a diverse polyclonal response may matter.

With respect to this clone: Its antigen remains unknown.

Time point given: after dendritic cell vaccination, including at tumor progression/relapse. None of the glioblastoma patients had an isocitrate dehydrogenase mutation. The primer mix had 60 V beta and 13 J beta primers. Clones were sequenced by immunoSEQ multiplex PCR, and TCRdb holds only the in-frame ones, with some missing. The table includes around 90,000 clones, approximately 78% detected once. This TCR came from a human donor with glioblastoma. The material sequenced was blood, taken after dendritic cell vaccination. The chain employs TRBV5-6 and TRBJ2-7; D might be TRBD2 (5 bases). The CDR3 here is CASGRQRSDYEQYF. CDR3 DNA: TGTGCCAGCGGTAGGCAGCGGAGTGACTACGAGCAGTACTTC.